This T cell receptor beta chain is from a study of cytomegalovirus exposure and HLA in healthy donors. Produced via immunoSEQ multiplex PCR; TCRdb's table is partial and in-frame only. The repertoire holds about 160,000 clones, with roughly nine tenths as singletons. Germline V gene lookup returns CDR1 SNHLY and CDR2 FYNNEI. The CDR3 runs to 13 residues. V shed 7 bases, J shed 8 bases, and the junction held 7 bases outside the gene matches. Comment on this clone: The target antigen is unknown.

General study points: Rare TCR sequences dominated, though some public TCRs recurred in many donors.

The chain is built from TRBV2 and TRBJ1-4, with TRBD1 identical over 7 bases. The sequence was collected from a woman between 18 and 30 years old in good health and CMV-seropositive. Sample: PBMCs. CDR3: CASTPGQIEKLFF. As DNA, the CDR3 is TGTGCCAGCACTCCGGGACAGATAGAAAAACTGTTTTTT.